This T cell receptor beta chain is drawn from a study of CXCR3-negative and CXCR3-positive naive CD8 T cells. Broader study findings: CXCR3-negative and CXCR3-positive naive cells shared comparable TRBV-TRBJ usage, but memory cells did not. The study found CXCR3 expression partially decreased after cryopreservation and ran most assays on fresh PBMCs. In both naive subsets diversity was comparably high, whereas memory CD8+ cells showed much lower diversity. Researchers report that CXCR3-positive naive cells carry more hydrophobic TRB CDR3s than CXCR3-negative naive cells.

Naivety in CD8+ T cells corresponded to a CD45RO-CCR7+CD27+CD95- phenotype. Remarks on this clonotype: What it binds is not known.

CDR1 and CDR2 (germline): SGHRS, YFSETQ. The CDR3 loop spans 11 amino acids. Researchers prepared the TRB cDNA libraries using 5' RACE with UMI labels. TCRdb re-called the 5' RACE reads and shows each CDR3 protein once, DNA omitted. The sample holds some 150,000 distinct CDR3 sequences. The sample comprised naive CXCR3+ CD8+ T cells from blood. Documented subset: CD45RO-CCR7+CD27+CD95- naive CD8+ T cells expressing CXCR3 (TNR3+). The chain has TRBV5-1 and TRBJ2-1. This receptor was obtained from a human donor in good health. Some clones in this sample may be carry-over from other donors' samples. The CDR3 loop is CASSLDYEQFF. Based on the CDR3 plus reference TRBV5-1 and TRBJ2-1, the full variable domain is KAGVTQTPRYLIKTRGQQVTLSCSPISGHRSVSWYQQTPGQGLQFLFEYFSETQRNKGNFPGRFSGRQFSNSRSEMNVSTLELGDSALYLCASSLDYEQFFGPGTRLTVL.